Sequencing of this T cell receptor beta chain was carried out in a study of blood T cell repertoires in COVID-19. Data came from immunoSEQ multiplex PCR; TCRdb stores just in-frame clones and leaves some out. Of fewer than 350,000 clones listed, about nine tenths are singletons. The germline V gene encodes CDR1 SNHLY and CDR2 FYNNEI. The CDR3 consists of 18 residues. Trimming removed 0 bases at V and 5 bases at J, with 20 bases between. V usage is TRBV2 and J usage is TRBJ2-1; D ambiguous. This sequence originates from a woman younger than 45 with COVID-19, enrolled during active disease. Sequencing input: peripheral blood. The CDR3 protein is CASSEAPPIPPGHNEQFF. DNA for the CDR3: TGTGCCAGCAGTGAAGCCCCCCCCATTCCCCCTGGGCACAATGAGCAGTTCTTC.